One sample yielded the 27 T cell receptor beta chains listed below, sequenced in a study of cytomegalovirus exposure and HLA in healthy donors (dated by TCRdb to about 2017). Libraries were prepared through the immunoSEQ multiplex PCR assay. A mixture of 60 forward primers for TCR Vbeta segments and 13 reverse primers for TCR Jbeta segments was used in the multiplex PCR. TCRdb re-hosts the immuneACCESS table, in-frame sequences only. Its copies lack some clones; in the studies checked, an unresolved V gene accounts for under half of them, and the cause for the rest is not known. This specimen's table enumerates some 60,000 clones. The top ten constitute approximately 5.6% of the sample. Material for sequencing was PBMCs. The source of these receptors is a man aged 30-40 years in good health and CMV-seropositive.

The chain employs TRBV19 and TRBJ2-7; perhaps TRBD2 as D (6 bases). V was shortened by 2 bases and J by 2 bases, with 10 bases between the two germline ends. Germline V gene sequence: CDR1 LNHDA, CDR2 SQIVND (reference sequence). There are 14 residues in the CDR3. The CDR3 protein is CASSIFGSAYEQYF. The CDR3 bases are TGTGCCAGTAGTATATTCGGGAGCGCCTACGAGCAGTACTTC.

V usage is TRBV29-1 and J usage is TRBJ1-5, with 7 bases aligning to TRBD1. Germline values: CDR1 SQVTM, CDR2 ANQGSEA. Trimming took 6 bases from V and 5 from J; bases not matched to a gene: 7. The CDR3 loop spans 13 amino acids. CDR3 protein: CSVGGLPDQPQHF. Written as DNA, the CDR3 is TGCAGCGTAGGGGGCCTCCCCGATCAGCCCCAGCATTTT.

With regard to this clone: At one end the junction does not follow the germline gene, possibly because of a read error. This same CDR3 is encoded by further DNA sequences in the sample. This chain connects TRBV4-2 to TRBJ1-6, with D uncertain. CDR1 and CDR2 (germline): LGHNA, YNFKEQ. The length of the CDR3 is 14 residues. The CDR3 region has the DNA TGTGCCAGCAGCCAAGATGGCGCAGGTTCACCCCTACACTTT. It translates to CASSQDGAGSPLHF.

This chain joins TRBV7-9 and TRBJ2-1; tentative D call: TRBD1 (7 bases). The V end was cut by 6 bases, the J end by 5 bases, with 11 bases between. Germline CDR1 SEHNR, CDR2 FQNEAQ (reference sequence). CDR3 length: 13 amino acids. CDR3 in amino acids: CASSQGGDNEQFF. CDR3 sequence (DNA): TGTGCCAGCAGTCAGGGGGGAGACAATGAGCAGTTCTTC. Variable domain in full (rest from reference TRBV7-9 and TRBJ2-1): DTGVSQNPRHKITKRGQNVTFRCDPISEHNRLYWYRQTLGQGPEFLTYFQNEAQLEKSRLLSDRFSAERPKGSFSTLEIQRTEQGDSAMYLCASSQGGDNEQFFGPGTRLTVL.

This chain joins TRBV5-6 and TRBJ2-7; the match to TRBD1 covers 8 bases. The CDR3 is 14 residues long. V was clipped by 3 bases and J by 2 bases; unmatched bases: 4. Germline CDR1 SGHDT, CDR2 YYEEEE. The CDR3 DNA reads TGTGCCAGCAGCTCCGGGACAGGAGCCTACGAGCAGTACTTC. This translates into CASSSGTGAYEQYF.

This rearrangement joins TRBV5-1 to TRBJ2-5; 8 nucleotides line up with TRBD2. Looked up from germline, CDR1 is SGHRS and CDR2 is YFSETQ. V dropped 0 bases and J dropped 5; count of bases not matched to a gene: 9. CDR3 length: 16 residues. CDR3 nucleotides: TGCGCCAGCAGCTTGGTTTACGGGAGGGCCGGGGAGACCCAGTACTTC. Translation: CASSLVYGRAGETQYF.

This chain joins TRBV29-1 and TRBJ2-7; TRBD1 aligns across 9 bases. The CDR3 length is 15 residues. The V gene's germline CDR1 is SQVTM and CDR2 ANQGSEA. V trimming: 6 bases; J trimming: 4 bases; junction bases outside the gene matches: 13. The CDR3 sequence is CSVKGGTGSAYEQYF. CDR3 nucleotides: TGCAGCGTAAAAGGGGGGACAGGGTCTGCGTACGAGCAGTACTTC.

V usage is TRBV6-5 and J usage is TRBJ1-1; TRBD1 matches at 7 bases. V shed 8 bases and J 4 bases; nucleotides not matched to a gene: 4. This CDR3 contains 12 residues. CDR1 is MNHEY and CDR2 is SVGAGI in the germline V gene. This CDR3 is CASGTGVTEAFF. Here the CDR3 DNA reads TGTGCCAGCGGAACAGGGGTCACTGAAGCTTTCTTT.

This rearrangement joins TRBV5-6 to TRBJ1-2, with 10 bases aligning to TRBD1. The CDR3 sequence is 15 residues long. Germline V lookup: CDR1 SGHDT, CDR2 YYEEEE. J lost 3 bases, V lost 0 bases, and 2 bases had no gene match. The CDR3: CASSLGTGGYYGYTF. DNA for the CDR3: TGTGCCAGCAGCTTGGGGACAGGGGGGTACTATGGCTACACCTTC.

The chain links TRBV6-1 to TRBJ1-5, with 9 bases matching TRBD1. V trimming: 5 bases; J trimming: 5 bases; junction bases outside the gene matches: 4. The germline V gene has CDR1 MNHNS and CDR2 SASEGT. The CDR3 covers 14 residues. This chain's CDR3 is CASSSTGGYQPQHF. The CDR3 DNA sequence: TGTGCCAGCAGTTCTACAGGGGGCTATCAGCCCCAGCATTTT.

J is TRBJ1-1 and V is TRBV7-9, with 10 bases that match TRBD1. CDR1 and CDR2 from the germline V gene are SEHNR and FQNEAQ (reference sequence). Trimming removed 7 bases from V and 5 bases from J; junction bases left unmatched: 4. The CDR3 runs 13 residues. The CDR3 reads CASKTGGRTEAFF. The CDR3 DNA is TGTGCCAGCAAGACAGGGGGCCGGACTGAAGCTTTCTTT.

CDR3 loop: CASIGLAQKETQYF. CDR3 DNA sequence: TGTGCCAGCATCGGACTAGCGCAAAAAGAGACCCAGTACTTC. This chain links TRBV2 with TRBJ2-5; 9 bases agree with TRBD2. CDR3 size: 14 residues. Trimming took 7 bases from V and 3 from J; bases not matched to a gene: 6. Per the germline V gene, CDR1 is SNHLY and CDR2 is FYNNEI.

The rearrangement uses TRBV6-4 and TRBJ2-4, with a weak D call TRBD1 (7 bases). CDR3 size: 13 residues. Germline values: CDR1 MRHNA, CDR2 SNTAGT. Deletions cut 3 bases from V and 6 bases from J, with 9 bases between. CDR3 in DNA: TGTGCCAGCAGTGAGCAGGGGGGAAACATTCAGTACTTC. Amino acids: CASSEQGGNIQYF.

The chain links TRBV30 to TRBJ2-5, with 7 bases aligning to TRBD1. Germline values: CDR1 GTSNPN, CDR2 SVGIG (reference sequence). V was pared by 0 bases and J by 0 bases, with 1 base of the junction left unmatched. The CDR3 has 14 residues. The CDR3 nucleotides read TGTGCCTGGAGTGTAGGGACAGACCAAGAGACCCAGTACTTC. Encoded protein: CAWSVGTDQETQYF.

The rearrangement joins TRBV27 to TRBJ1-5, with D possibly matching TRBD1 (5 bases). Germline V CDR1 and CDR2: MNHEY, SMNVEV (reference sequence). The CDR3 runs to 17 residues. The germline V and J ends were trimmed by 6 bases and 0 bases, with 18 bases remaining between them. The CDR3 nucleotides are TGTGCCAGCAGAGTTACGGGGGGTCCCTTTAGCAATCAGCCCCAGCATTTT. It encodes CASRVTGGPFSNQPQHF.

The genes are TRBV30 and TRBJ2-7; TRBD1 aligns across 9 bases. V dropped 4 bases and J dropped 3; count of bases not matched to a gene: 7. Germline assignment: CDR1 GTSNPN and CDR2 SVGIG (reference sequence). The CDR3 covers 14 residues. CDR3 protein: CAWTLGTGFYEQYF. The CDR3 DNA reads TGTGCCTGGACCTTGGGGACAGGGTTCTACGAGCAGTACTTC.

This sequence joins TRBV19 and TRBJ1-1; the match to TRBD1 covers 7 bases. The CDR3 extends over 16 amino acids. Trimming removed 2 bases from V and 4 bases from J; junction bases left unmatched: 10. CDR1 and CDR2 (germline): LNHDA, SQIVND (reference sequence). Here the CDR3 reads CASSIRRGQGVTEAFF. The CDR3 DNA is TGTGCCAGTAGTATACGACGCGGGCAGGGGGTCACTGAAGCTTTCTTT.

The CDR3 coding sequence is TGTGCCAGCTCACCACCTGGGGAATTGGGGCATGGCTACACCTTC. It encodes CASSPPGELGHGYTF. V gene TRBV18 combines with J gene TRBJ1-2; D is possibly TRBD1 (5 bases). CDR3 length: 15 amino acids. With 0 bases removed from V and 6 bases from J, the gap between germline ends came to 14 bases. The germline V gene has CDR1 KGHSH and CDR2 LQKENI.

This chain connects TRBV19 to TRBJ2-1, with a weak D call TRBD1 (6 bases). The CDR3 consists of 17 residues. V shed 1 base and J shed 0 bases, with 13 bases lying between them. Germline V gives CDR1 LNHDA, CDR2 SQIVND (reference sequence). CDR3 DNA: TGTGCCAGTAGTATAGGGGGGCTGCGCCCCTCCTACAATGAGCAGTTCTTC. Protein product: CASSIGGLRPSYNEQFF.

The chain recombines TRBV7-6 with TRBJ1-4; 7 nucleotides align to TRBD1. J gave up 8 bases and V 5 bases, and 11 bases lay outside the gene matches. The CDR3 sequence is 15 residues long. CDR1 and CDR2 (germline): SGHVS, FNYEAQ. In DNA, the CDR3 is TGTGCCAGCAGCGTACCAGGGGGAAGGGCCGAAAAACTGTTTTTT. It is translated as CASSVPGGRAEKLFF.

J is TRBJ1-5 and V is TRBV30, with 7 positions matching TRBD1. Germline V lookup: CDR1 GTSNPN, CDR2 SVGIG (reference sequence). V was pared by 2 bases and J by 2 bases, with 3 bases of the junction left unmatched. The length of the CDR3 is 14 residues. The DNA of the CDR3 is TGTGCCTGGAGTCTCGGACAGGGCAATCAGCCCCAGCATTTT. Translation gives CAWSLGQGNQPQHF.

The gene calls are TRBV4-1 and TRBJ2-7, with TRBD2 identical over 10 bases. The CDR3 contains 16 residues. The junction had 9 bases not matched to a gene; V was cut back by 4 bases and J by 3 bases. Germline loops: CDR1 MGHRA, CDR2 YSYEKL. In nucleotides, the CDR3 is TGCGCCAGCAGCCCATTGACTAGCGGGCGTGACTACGAGCAGTACTTC. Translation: CASSPLTSGRDYEQYF.

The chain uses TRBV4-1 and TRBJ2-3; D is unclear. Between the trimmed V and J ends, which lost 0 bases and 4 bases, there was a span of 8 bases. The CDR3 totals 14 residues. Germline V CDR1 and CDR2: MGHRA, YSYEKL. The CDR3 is CASSQDPSPDTQYF. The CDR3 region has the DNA TGCGCCAGCAGCCAAGATCCTAGTCCAGATACGCAGTATTTT.

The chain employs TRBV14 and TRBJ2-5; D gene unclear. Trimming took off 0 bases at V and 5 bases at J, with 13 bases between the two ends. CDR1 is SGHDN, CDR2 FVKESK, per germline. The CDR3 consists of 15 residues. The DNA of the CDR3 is TGTGCCAGCAGCCAAGATGGAGTAGGCTGGGAGACCCAGTACTTC. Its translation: CASSQDGVGWETQYF.

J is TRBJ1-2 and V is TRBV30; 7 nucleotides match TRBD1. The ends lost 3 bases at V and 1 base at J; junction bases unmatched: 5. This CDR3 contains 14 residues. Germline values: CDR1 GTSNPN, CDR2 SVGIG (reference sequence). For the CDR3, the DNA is TGTGCCTGGAGGGGGCAGGGGGATAACTATGGCTACACCTTC. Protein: CAWRGQGDNYGYTF.

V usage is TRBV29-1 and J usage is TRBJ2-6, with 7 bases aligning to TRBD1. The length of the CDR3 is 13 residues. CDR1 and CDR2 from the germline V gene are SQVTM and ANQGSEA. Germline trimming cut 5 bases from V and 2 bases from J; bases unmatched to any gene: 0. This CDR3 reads CSVTGAGANVLTF. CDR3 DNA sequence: TGCAGCGTTACAGGGGCTGGGGCCAACGTCCTGACTTTC.

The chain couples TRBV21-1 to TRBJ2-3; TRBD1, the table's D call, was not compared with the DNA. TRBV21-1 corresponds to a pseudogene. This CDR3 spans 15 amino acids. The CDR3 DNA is TGTGCCAGCGCCTCCGACAGGGGAGACACAGATACGCAGTATTTT. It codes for CASASDRGDTDTQYF.